The rows below give T cell receptor beta chains drawn from one sample of a study of blood T cell repertoires in COVID-19. The data were produced by immunoSEQ multiplex PCR, yet TCRdb's version contains in-frame clones alone and is incomplete. The repertoire consists of 250,000 to 350,000 clones, with 87% occurring once and the leading ten covering approximately 6%. The sequenced material came from PBMCs or T cells enriched from blood (not recorded which). All receptors derive from a woman in her thirties or forties who had recovered from COVID-19. Each CDR3 is given with its conserved first and last residue. Fields, in order: J gene, V gene, D gene, CDR3 protein. D genes are given only for firm matches.

j_gene: TRBJ2-3; v_gene: TRBV13; d_gene: TRBD2; CDR3aa: CASSLTSGTDTQYF
j_gene: TRBJ2-7; v_gene: TRBV28; d_gene: TRBD1; CDR3aa: CASAAGGLYEQYF
j_gene: TRBJ1-4; v_gene: TRBV11-1; d_gene: NA; CDR3aa: CASSRAQEANEKLFF
j_gene: TRBJ2-1; v_gene: TRBV7-2; d_gene: TRBD1; CDR3aa: CASSRRTGDANEQFF
j_gene: TRBJ1-2; v_gene: TRBV7-2; d_gene: NA; CDR3aa: CASSFGTGALTF
j_gene: TRBJ1-2; v_gene: TRBV2; d_gene: NA; CDR3aa: CASSDVQGGDGYTF
j_gene: TRBJ1-5; v_gene: TRBV19; d_gene: NA; CDR3aa: CASRTNSNQPQHF
j_gene: TRBJ2-1; v_gene: TRBV7-6; d_gene: TRBD2; CDR3aa: CASSPTSGTSYNEQFF
j_gene: TRBJ1-6; v_gene: TRBV4-3; d_gene: TRBD1; CDR3aa: CASSQGLGTGGSLNSPLHF
j_gene: TRBJ2-1; v_gene: TRBV14; d_gene: NA; CDR3aa: CASSQEWGVRYNEQFF
j_gene: TRBJ2-7; v_gene: TRBV7-2; d_gene: TRBD1; CDR3aa: CASSMWTGGDEQYF
j_gene: TRBJ2-5; v_gene: TRBV24-1; d_gene: TRBD2; CDR3aa: CATGRGAAETQYF
j_gene: TRBJ2-1; v_gene: TRBV27; d_gene: TRBD2; CDR3aa: CASSSQPLAGGPGDEQFF
j_gene: TRBJ1-1; v_gene: TRBV7-6; d_gene: NA; CDR3aa: CASSRGEGSAEAFF
j_gene: TRBJ2-7; v_gene: TRBV6-5; d_gene: TRBD1; CDR3aa: CASRNTGELYEQYF
j_gene: TRBJ1-4; v_gene: TRBV28; d_gene: NA; CDR3aa: CASSIGATNEKLFF
j_gene: TRBJ1-3; v_gene: TRBV28; d_gene: NA; CDR3aa: CASSPGGAGYSGNTIYF
j_gene: TRBJ1-1; v_gene: TRBV12-3/TRBV12-4; d_gene: NA; CDR3aa: CASTRASEAFF
j_gene: TRBJ1-5; v_gene: TRBV6-2/TRBV6-3; d_gene: NA; CDR3aa: CASSYYGVWDQPQHF
j_gene: TRBJ1-4; v_gene: TRBV7-9; d_gene: NA; CDR3aa: CASTLGLDEKLFF
j_gene: TRBJ1-2; v_gene: TRBV7-2; d_gene: TRBD1; CDR3aa: CASSLATGTNYGYTF
j_gene: TRBJ2-3; v_gene: TRBV6-5; d_gene: NA; CDR3aa: CASSPPLGTQYF
j_gene: TRBJ2-7; v_gene: TRBV19; d_gene: NA; CDR3aa: CASSIDITSSYEQYF
j_gene: TRBJ2-5; v_gene: TRBV3-1/TRBV3-2; d_gene: TRBD2; CDR3aa: CAASGEGQETQYF
j_gene: TRBJ1-5; v_gene: TRBV23-1; d_gene: NA; CDR3aa: CASSQSGGNQPQHF
j_gene: TRBJ2-5; v_gene: TRBV18; d_gene: NA; CDR3aa: CASSPRLAETTGETQYF
j_gene: TRBJ2-1; v_gene: TRBV7-9; d_gene: TRBD1; CDR3aa: CASSSRGQGAASGTEQFF
j_gene: TRBJ2-3; v_gene: TRBV7-8; d_gene: TRBD2; CDR3aa: CASSLVLSGSGDTQYF
j_gene: TRBJ1-5; v_gene: TRBV5-1; d_gene: TRBD1; CDR3aa: CASSKDTGGNQPQHF
j_gene: TRBJ2-1; v_gene: TRBV7-3; d_gene: NA; CDR3aa: CASSLGNYNEQFF
j_gene: TRBJ2-7; v_gene: TRBV5-1; d_gene: NA; CDR3aa: CASSLTAAPYYEQYF
j_gene: TRBJ2-5; v_gene: TRBV7-8; d_gene: TRBD2; CDR3aa: CASSASGSWETQYF
j_gene: TRBJ2-1; v_gene: TRBV28; d_gene: TRBD2; CDR3aa: CASTIDGTSGNEQFF
j_gene: TRBJ1-2; v_gene: TRBV27; d_gene: TRBD1; CDR3aa: CASSPGPGTGNNANYGYTF
j_gene: TRBJ2-1; v_gene: TRBV9; d_gene: TRBD2; CDR3aa: CASSVGNGRADEQFF
j_gene: TRBJ1-2; v_gene: TRBV6-2/TRBV6-3; d_gene: TRBD1; CDR3aa: CASSTGGDYGYTF
j_gene: TRBJ2-3; v_gene: TRBV7-5; d_gene: NA; CDR3aa: CARSPRGGVGTDTQYF
j_gene: TRBJ2-1; v_gene: TRBV28; d_gene: TRBD2; CDR3aa: CASSLGGSGHNEQFF
j_gene: TRBJ1-3; v_gene: TRBV29-1; d_gene: NA; CDR3aa: CSVGPPPGTPGNTIYF
j_gene: TRBJ2-7; v_gene: TRBV6-5; d_gene: TRBD2; CDR3aa: CASSYATSGSYEQYF
j_gene: TRBJ1-1; v_gene: TRBV19; d_gene: NA; CDR3aa: CASSIWGAAEAFF
j_gene: TRBJ2-7; v_gene: TRBV24-1; d_gene: NA; CDR3aa: CATSEPPTVPSYEQYF